Many counts were recorded for the clone carrying this T cell receptor (beta chain). What it binds is not known. Unique molecular identifiers were used to barcode this TCRbeta library. TCRdb passed the PCR reads through MiXCR, listing each CDR3 protein once. The table lists about 300,000 distinct CDR3 sequences, over 9.5% of them singletons. Germline V gene data show CDR1 as LGHNA and CDR2 as YSLEER. Trimming pared 1 base from V and 3 bases from J, leaving 12 bases between. This CDR3 is 15 amino acids long. The source of the sample is a study of T-cell reconstitution after alpha-beta-depleted transplantation in children. Whole-study findings and limits: Alpha-beta T cells present about two months after transplant were reported to originate from several hundred expanded graft clones. T-cell numbers and diversity, one year after transplant, stemmed largely from T cells that were newly produced.

The sample in question was PBMCs, obtained before TCRalphabeta/CD19-depleted stem cell transplant. The chain is built from TRBV4-3 and TRBJ2-5, with TRBD2 as a possible D gene (6 bases). This sequence was found in a boy younger than two with acute myeloid leukemia, due to receive a stem cell transplant. The DNA for the CDR3 is TGCGCCAGCAGCCAAGGTCCAGGCGGGGAAGAGACCCAGTACTTC. It encodes CASSQGPGGEETQYF.